These 8 T cell receptor beta chains share one sample of origin, sequenced in a study of CD8 T cells in ankylosing spondylitis. TCRdb re-called the 5' RACE reads through MiXCR, storing one row per CDR3 protein. The table has about 340,000 distinct CDR3 sequences, roughly 14% seen once. Input material: blood, either unsorted or a sorted T cell fraction (not recorded which). These receptor sequences come from a male donor with ankylosing spondylitis or in good health (not recorded which).

The chain recombines TRBV12-3 or TRBV12-4 with TRBJ2-3; 10 nucleotides agree with TRBD1. Unmatched junction bases numbered 4, after V lost 6 bases and J lost 1 base. The CDR3 runs 15 residues. The DNA for the CDR3 is TGTGCCAGCAGCAGACAGGGGGCCCGCACAGATACGCAGTATTTT. As protein: CASSRQGARTDTQYF.

This clonotype showed up just a few times. The chain is built from TRBV11-3 and TRBJ1-6, with no clear D. Per the germline V gene, CDR1 is SGHNT and CDR2 is YENEEA. The V end lost 8 bases, the J end lost 7 bases, and 15 bases lay between the germline ends. The CDR3 spans 14 residues. CDR3 in DNA: TGTGCCAGCCAAATCGTCGGGTCGAATTCACCCCTCCACTTT. Residues: CASQIVGSNSPLHF.

This clonotype has more than one count but fewer than ten. CDR3: CSALQNKKGADTQYF. The CDR3 coding sequence is TGCAGTGCCCTTCAGAACAAAAAGGGGGCAGATACGCAGTATTTT. V is TRBV20-1 and J is TRBJ2-3; perhaps TRBD1 as D (6 bases). There are 15 residues in the CDR3. Deletions cut 6 bases from V and 4 bases from J, with 20 bases between. The germline V gene encodes CDR1 DFQATT and CDR2 SNEGSKA (reference sequence).

This clonotype was detected ten times or more. The J gene is TRBJ2-1, the V gene TRBV7-9; D tentatively fits TRBD1 or TRBD2 (6 bases each). The CDR3 consists of 17 residues. Germline V gives CDR1 SEHNR, CDR2 FQNEAQ (reference sequence). V lost 1 base and J 3 bases, leaving 16 bases between the germline ends. The CDR3 here is CASSLGIGGSGYNEQFF. Here the CDR3 DNA reads TGTGCCAGCAGCTTAGGGATCGGGGGCTCGGGCTACAATGAGCAGTTCTTC.

This clonotype was counted only a few times. V and J are TRBV30 and TRBJ2-5, with TRBD2 identical over 13 bases. V gave up 5 bases and J gave up 4 bases; unmatched junction bases: 7. The CDR3 totals 15 residues. Germline V lookup: CDR1 GTSNPN, CDR2 SVGIG (reference sequence). DNA for the CDR3: TGTGCCTGGGGGCGACTAGCGGGGGGCCCAGAGACCCAGTACTTC. Translation: CAWGRLAGGPETQYF. The variable domain in full, completed from reference TRBV30 and TRBJ2-5, reads SQTIHQWPATLVQPVGSPLSLECTVEGTSNPNLYWYRQAAGRGLQLLFYSVGIGQISSEVPQNLSASRPQDRQFILSSKKLLLSDSGFYLCAWGRLAGGPETQYFGPGTRLLVL.

This rearrangement joins TRBV6-1 to TRBJ2-7, with D perhaps matching TRBD2 (5 bases). V shed 3 bases and J shed 3 bases, with 12 bases lying between them. The CDR3 has 14 amino acids. Looked up from germline, CDR1 is MNHNS and CDR2 is SASEGT. CDR3 DNA sequence: TGTGCCAGCAGTGAGCAGCGGCTCTTCTACGAGCAGTACTTC. Protein product: CASSEQRLFYEQYF.

The chain has TRBV29-1 and TRBJ1-2, with TRBD1 as a possible D gene (5 bases). The CDR3 is made up of 11 amino acids. V lost 6 bases, J lost 6 bases, and 11 bases lay in between. In germline, CDR1 is SQVTM, CDR2 ANQGSEA. CDR3 nucleotides: TGCAGCGTGGGGACCGGACATGGCTACACCTTC. This codes for CSVGTGHGYTF.

The chain links TRBV5-1 to TRBJ1-4, with a tentative D call TRBD1 (6 bases). Germline CDR1 and CDR2: SGHRS and YFSETQ. The CDR3 totals 16 residues. V lost 0 bases, J lost 4 bases, and 13 bases lay in between. As DNA, the CDR3 is TGCGCCAGCAGCTTGGATGGGGGGCGTAATAATGAAAAACTGTTTTTT. As protein: CASSLDGGRNNEKLFF.